The clone carrying this TCR beta chain showed up just a few times. Its specificity is unknown. This sample is part of a study of human T cells and chemical hapten exposure. Study-level background: Small volume differences among pooled libraries mainly caused per-sample TCR yield variation.

From the RACE reads, TCRdb called clonotypes with MiXCR, one entry per CDR3 protein. Among about 180,000 distinct CDR3 sequences listed, roughly 30% were seen once. CDR1 SGHTA and CDR2 FQGNSA come from the germline V gene. Trimming took off 6 bases at V and 4 bases at J, with 19 bases between the two ends. The CDR3 totals 17 residues. Time point of the sample: pre-sensitization, week 0. Treatment defined: therapeutic diphenylcyclopropenone sensitization with weekly scalp DPC. Whole-study findings and limits: Expanded TCRs made up significantly more big CDR3 similarity clusters than controls did.

This sample comprised whole blood, obtained in connection with sensitization to the hapten diphenylcyclopropenone (DPC). This receptor was obtained from a woman aged 30 to 39 with alopecia areata. Some clones in this sample may be carry-over from other donors' samples. V gene TRBV7-2 combines with J gene TRBJ1-6; a possible D gene is TRBD1 (6 bases). CDR3 DNA sequence: TGTGCCAGCAGACGTATAAGGGGGGGTCGGTATAATTCACCCCTCCACTTT. Translated, it gives CASRRIRGGRYNSPLHF.